This T cell receptor beta chain appears in the sequencing data of a study of blood T cell repertoires in COVID-19. Study at large: Sources were T cells, B-cell-depleted T cells, or PBMCs; the material itself was cDNA or gDNA.

Germline V gives CDR1 MNHEY, CDR2 SVGEGT. V trimming: 5 bases; J trimming: 4 bases; junction bases outside the gene matches: 4. The CDR3 sequence is 14 residues long. In the study's own analysis: For nucleated cells, counts were estimated from reference gene primer amplification. Generated by immunoSEQ multiplex PCR, the TCRdb table keeps only in-frame clones and is missing some. D and trimming come from the DNA, and the V and J calls and clone size come from that table. The table includes about 210,000 clones, 82% detected once. Seattle patients were enrolled while actively infected and followed longitudinally.

The sequence was collected from a woman aged 60-70 years with COVID-19, enrolled during active disease. The source material was peripheral blood. The gene calls are TRBV6-2 or TRBV6-3 and TRBJ2-1, with 8 positions matching TRBD1. DNA of the CDR3: TGTGCCAGCAGTCGACAGGGGTTGTACAATGAGCAGTTCTTC. Its translation is CASSRQGLYNEQFF.